The 17 T cell receptor beta chains in this list originate from one sample, sequenced in a study of T-cell memory formation after mild COVID-19. MiXCR was run by TCRdb on the 5' RACE reads, yielding one entry per CDR3 protein. The sample includes fewer than 250,000 distinct CDR3 sequences, about 10% of them seen just once. Sample: PBMCs or a T cell subset sorted from them (not recorded which). All receptors derive from a man between 18 and 29 years old who had mild COVID-19 (a few samples of this study predate the infection). Cell type and time point are not known.

The chain employs TRBV5-1 and TRBJ2-3; the D gene is possibly TRBD2 (6 bases). CDR1 and CDR2 (germline): SGHRS, YFSETQ. V was pared by 7 bases and J by 4 bases, with 22 bases between. The CDR3 consists of 16 residues. The CDR3: CASLDGRGGVADTQYF. The CDR3 bases are TGCGCCAGCTTGGATGGCCGTGGCGGGGTGGCAGATACGCAGTATTTT.

This clonotype appeared a few times. The chain is built from TRBV4-3 and TRBJ2-3; 15 nucleotides match TRBD2. CDR1 LGHNA and CDR2 YSLEER come from the germline V gene. After removal of 4 bases from V and 4 bases from J, the junction contained 6 bases not matched to a gene. CDR3 length: 17 residues. In nucleotides, the CDR3 is TGCGCCAGCAGCCTTCGGACTAGCGGGGGGGGTGCAGATACGCAGTATTTT. It codes for CASSLRTSGGGADTQYF.

This clonotype came up a few times. The J gene is TRBJ2-2, the V gene TRBV7-3, with D perhaps assigned TRBD1 or TRBD2 (6 bases each). V dropped 8 bases and J dropped 3 bases, with 13 bases sitting between them. This CDR3 contains 14 residues. From germline, CDR1 is SGHTA and CDR2 FQGTGA. The CDR3: CASGGQPHTGELFF. For the CDR3, the DNA is TGTGCCAGCGGGGGGCAACCGCACACCGGGGAGCTGTTTTTT.

This clonotype has just a few counts. This chain connects TRBV7-9 to TRBJ2-6, with D uncertain. The CDR3 has 14 residues. The germline CDR1 and CDR2 sequences are SEHNR and FQNEAQ (reference sequence). Trimming shortened V by 2 bases and J by 0 bases, and 2 bases separated the two germline ends. CDR3 DNA: TGTGCCAGCAGCTTACACTCTGGGGCCAACGTCCTGACTTTC. Residues: CASSLHSGANVLTF.

This clonotype was seen more than once but under ten times. This sequence joins TRBV20-1 and TRBJ1-4; no firm D call. The CDR3 spans 12 residues. Germline assignment: CDR1 DFQATT and CDR2 SNEGSKA (reference sequence). V lost 5 bases, J lost 7 bases, and 11 bases lay in between. CDR3 sequence (DNA): TGCAGTGCTCGCCTGGACGGTGAAAAACTGTTTTTT. Protein: CSARLDGEKLFF.

This clonotype was counted a few times. The chain combines TRBV11-2 with TRBJ2-3; D is uncertain. Germline V gives CDR1 SGHAT, CDR2 FQNNGV. This CDR3 region has 14 residues. With 6 bases removed from V and 1 base from J, the gap between germline ends came to 11 bases. In DNA form, the CDR3 reads TGTGCCAGCAGACTCGGCCCCGGCACAGATACGCAGTATTTT. It codes for CASRLGPGTDTQYF. The variable domain in full, completed from reference TRBV11-2 and TRBJ2-3, reads EAGVAQSPRYKIIEKRQSVAFWCNPISGHATLYWYQQILGQGPKLLIQFQNNGVVDDSQLPKDRFSAERLKGVDSTLKIQPAKLEDSAVYLCASRLGPGTDTQYFGPGTRLTVL.

This clonotype was found many times. The chain's CDR3 is CASSLTSGGETQYF. The DNA of the CDR3 is TGCGCCAGCAGCTTGACTAGCGGGGGAGAGACCCAGTACTTC. The rearrangement joins TRBV5-1 to TRBJ2-5; 11 bases fit TRBD2. Germline V gene data show CDR1 as SGHRS and CDR2 as YFSETQ. The CDR3 runs 14 residues. The V gene end was trimmed by 1 base and the J gene end by 4 bases; junction bases not matched to a gene: 0.

A few counts support this clonotype. The chain is built from TRBV25-1 and TRBJ2-3, with a possible D match to TRBD1 (6 bases). With 1 base removed from V and 4 bases from J, the gap between germline ends came to 15 bases. Germline V CDR1 and CDR2: MGHDK, SYGVNS. This CDR3 comprises 16 residues. Here the CDR3 reads CASSEFPDSDSDTQYF. The CDR3 nucleotides are TGTGCCAGCAGTGAATTCCCGGACAGCGATTCAGATACGCAGTATTTT. The entire variable domain, with the rest obtained from reference TRBV25-1 and TRBJ2-3, is as follows: EADIYQTPRYLVIGTGKKITLECSQTMGHDKMYWYQQDPGMELHLIHYSYGVNSTEKGDLSSESTVSRIRTEHFPLTLESARPSHTSQYLCASSEFPDSDSDTQYFGPGTRLTVL.

This clonotype was counted a few times. The chain uses TRBV3-1 and TRBJ2-7, with a possible D match to TRBD2 (6 bases). Looked up from germline, CDR1 is LGHDT and CDR2 is YNNKEL (reference sequence). V gave up 2 bases and J gave up 4 bases, with 18 bases separating them. CDR3 size: 16 residues. This chain's CDR3 is CASSQLPGLRLYEQYF. As DNA, the CDR3 is TGTGCCAGCAGCCAACTGCCGGGACTGCGATTATACGAGCAGTACTTC.

CDR3 nucleotide sequence: TGTGCCAGCAAAACCGGGACAGAATACAATGAGCAGTTCTTC. It codes for CASKTGTEYNEQFF. This chain links TRBV28 with TRBJ2-1; TRBD1 aligns across 7 bases. Germline assignment: CDR1 MDHEN and CDR2 SYDVKM. Losses at the gene ends were 7 bases for V and 4 bases for J; bases not matched to a gene: 7. This CDR3 has 14 residues.

This sequence joins TRBV5-1 and TRBJ1-2; no definite D call. The germline gives CDR1 SGHRS, CDR2 YFSETQ. With 5 bases removed from V and 8 bases from J, the gap between germline ends came to 25 bases. The length of the CDR3 is 16 residues. CDR3: CASSVNVQLSMVGYTF. The CDR3 region has the DNA TGCGCCAGCAGTGTAAACGTCCAGCTCTCTATGGTAGGCTACACCTTC.

The chain is built from TRBV7-9 and TRBJ1-1; 7 bases are a match to TRBD1. The ends lost 2 bases at V and 5 bases at J; junction bases unmatched: 5. This CDR3 spans 14 amino acids. From germline, CDR1 is SEHNR and CDR2 FQNEAQ (reference sequence). CDR3 protein: CASSLLAGGTEAFF. The CDR3 nucleotides read TGTGCCAGCAGCTTACTCGCAGGGGGGACTGAAGCTTTCTTT.

A few counts support this clonotype. The rearrangement uses TRBV2 and TRBJ1-1; TRBD1 aligns across 7 bases. The germline CDR1 and CDR2 sequences are SNHLY and FYNNEI. The V and J ends lost 8 bases and 1 base, in that order; junction bases with no gene match: 10. This CDR3 is 15 amino acids long. The DNA of the CDR3 is TGTGCCAGCCGACGTCCCGGGACAGCGAACACTGAAGCTTTCTTT. Residues: CASRRPGTANTEAFF.

This clonotype was picked up a small number of times. J is TRBJ1-2 and V is TRBV4-2; D is perhaps TRBD1 (6 bases). There are 16 residues in the CDR3. Germline V gene lookup returns CDR1 LGHNA and CDR2 YNFKEQ. With 0 bases removed from V and 4 bases from J, the gap between germline ends came to 15 bases. CDR3 protein: CASSQEGARGSYGYTF. In DNA, the CDR3 is TGTGCCAGCAGCCAAGAAGGGGCCAGGGGCAGCTATGGCTACACCTTC.

This CDR3 is CASSLGPPDRGEQYF. CDR3 nucleotide sequence: TGTGCCAGCAGCTTAGGGCCCCCGGATAGGGGCGAGCAGTACTTC. V usage is TRBV7-2 and J usage is TRBJ2-7; D is possibly TRBD1 (5 bases). The CDR3 is made up of 15 amino acids. Germline V gene data show CDR1 as SGHTA and CDR2 as FQGNSA. V was shortened by 1 base and J by 6 bases, with 16 bases between the two germline ends.

This clonotype was observed at least ten times. V and J are TRBV20-1 and TRBJ2-5, with D unresolved. V lost 4 bases and J lost 4, with 10 bases in between. The CDR3 covers 12 residues. Germline CDR1 is DFQATT and CDR2 is SNEGSKA (reference sequence). The CDR3 bases are TGCAGTGCTATGGAGAGCGCAGAGACCCAGTACTTC. Amino acids: CSAMESAETQYF.

In this sample, this clonotype turned up a few times. CDR3 sequence (DNA): TGTGCCAGCAGCCAAGATCGCGGGAATTACAATGAGCAGTTCTTC. This encodes CASSQDRGNYNEQFF. V usage is TRBV4-2 and J usage is TRBJ2-1; D is perhaps TRBD2 (6 bases). Trimming pared 0 bases from V and 4 bases from J, leaving 10 bases between. Germline CDR1 LGHNA, CDR2 YNFKEQ. The CDR3 has 15 residues.